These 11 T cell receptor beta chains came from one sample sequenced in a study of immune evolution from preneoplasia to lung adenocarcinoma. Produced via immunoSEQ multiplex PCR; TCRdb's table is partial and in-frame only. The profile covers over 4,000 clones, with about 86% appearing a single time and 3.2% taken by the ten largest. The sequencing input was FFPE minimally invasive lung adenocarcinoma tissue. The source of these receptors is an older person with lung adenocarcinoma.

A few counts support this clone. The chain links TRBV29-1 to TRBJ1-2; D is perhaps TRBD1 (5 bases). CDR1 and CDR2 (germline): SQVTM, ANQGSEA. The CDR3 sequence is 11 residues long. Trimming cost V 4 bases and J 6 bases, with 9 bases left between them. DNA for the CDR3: TGCAGCGTTGTTTGGGGGAATGGCTACACCTTC. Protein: CSVVWGNGYTF. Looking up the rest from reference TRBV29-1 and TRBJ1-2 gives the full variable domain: SAVISQKPSRDICQRGTSLTIQCQVDSQVTMMFWYRQQPGQSLTLIATANQGSEATYESGFVIDKFPISRPNLTFSTLTVSNMSPEDSSIYLCSVVWGNGYTFGSGTRLTVV.

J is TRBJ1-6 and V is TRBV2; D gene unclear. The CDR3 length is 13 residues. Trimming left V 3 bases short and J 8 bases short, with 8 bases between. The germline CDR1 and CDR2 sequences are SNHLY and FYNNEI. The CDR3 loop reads CASSDSTYSPLHF. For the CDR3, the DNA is TGTGCCAGCAGTGATAGCACTTATTCACCCCTCCACTTT.

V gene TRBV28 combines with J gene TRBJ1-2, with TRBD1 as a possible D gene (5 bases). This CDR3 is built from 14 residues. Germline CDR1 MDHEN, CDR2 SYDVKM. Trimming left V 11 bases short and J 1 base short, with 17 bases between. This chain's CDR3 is CASRVGGVNYGYTF. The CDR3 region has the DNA TGTGCCTCACGAGTTGGGGGTGTTAACTATGGCTACACCTTC.

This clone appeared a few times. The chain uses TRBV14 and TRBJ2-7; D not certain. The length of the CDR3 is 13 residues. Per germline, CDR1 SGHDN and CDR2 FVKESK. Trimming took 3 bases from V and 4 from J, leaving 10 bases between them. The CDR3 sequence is CASSQTAHYEQYF. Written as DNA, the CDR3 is TGTGCCAGCAGCCAGACCGCCCATTACGAGCAGTACTTC.

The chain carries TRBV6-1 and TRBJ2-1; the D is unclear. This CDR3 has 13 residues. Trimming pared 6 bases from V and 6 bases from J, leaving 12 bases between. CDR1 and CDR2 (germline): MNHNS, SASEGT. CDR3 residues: CASREPWRNEQFF. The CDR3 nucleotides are TGTGCCAGCAGGGAACCTTGGCGCAATGAGCAGTTCTTC.

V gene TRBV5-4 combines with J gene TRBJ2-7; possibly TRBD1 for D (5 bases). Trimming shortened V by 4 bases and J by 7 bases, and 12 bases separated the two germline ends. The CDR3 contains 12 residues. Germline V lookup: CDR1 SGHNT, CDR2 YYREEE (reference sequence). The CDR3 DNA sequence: TGTGCCAGCAGCCCCAGGGCAGGGGAGCAGTACTTC. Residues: CASSPRAGEQYF.

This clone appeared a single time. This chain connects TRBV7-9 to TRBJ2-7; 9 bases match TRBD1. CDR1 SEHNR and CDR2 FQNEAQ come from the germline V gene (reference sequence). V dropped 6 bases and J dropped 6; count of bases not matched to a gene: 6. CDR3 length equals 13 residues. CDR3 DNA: TGTGCCAGCAGGCGGACAGGGGATCTCGAGCAGTACTTC. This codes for CASRRTGDLEQYF.

Here the CDR3 DNA reads TGTGCCAGCAGCTTATCCTTGGCGGGCGGCGGATCCTACGAGCAGTACTTC. This gives the protein CASSLSLAGGGSYEQYF. The chain joins TRBV7-2 to TRBJ2-7, with D perhaps matching TRBD2 (5 bases). The CDR3 covers 17 residues. V was pared by 2 bases and J by 1 base, with 18 bases between. Germline V gene sequence: CDR1 SGHTA, CDR2 FQGNSA.

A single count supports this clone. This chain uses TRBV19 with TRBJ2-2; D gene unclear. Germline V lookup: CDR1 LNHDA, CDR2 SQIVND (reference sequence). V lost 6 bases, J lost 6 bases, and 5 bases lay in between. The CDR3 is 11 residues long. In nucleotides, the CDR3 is TGTGCCAGTAGGATGGCCGGGGAGCTGTTTTTT. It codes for CASRMAGELFF.

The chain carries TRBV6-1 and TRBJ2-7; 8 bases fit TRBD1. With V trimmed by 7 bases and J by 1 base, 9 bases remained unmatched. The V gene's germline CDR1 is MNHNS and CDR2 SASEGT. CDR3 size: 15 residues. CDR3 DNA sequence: TGTGCCAGCAAATCGGGGACAGGAAGGTCCTACGAGCAGTACTTC. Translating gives CASKSGTGRSYEQYF.

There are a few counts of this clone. In DNA form, the CDR3 reads TGCAGTGCTAGTCCACCCCTCCACTTT. Encoded protein: CSASPPLHF. The chain carries TRBV20-1 and TRBJ1-6; the D is unclear. The CDR3 spans 9 residues. Germline V gene data show CDR1 as DFQATT and CDR2 as SNEGSKA (reference sequence). V lost 3 bases and J lost 11, with 2 bases in between.